The 11 T cell receptor beta chains below come from one sample, sequenced in a study of CD8 T cells in ankylosing spondylitis. TCRdb re-called the 5' RACE reads through MiXCR, storing one row per CDR3 protein. The table lists approximately 100,000 distinct CDR3 sequences, 24% of them singletons. The specimen sequenced was synovial fluid, either unsorted or a sorted T cell fraction (not recorded which). These receptors all come from a male donor with ankylosing spondylitis.

At least ten counts were recorded for this clonotype. The chain uses TRBV20-1 and TRBJ2-1; D is ambiguous. There are 11 residues in the CDR3. Germline V gives CDR1 DFQATT, CDR2 SNEGSKA (reference sequence). With 2 bases removed from V and 6 bases from J, the gap between germline ends came to 5 bases. CDR3 region: CSARNFNEQFF. In DNA, the CDR3 is TGCAGTGCTAGAAATTTCAATGAGCAGTTCTTC.

Ten or more counts support this clonotype. This sequence joins TRBV12-5 and TRBJ1-5; 8 bases are shared with TRBD1. Trimming cost V 5 bases and J 7 bases; bases outside gene matches: 7. Germline CDR1 LGHNT, CDR2 FRNRAP. This CDR3 region has 14 residues. DNA for the CDR3: TGTGCTAGTGGTGCGGGGGCAGGGGGCCAGCCCCAGCATTTT. It is translated as CASGAGAGGQPQHF.

This chain uses TRBV6-2 or TRBV6-3 with TRBJ2-7; D is unresolved. The germline gives CDR1 MNHEY, CDR2 SVGEGT. V lost 4 bases, J lost 4 bases, and 17 bases lay in between. The CDR3 has 15 amino acids. CDR3 region: CASSFHGQALYEQYV. The CDR3 DNA is TGTGCCAGCAGTTTCCATGGGCAGGCCCTTTACGAGCAGTACGTC.

The chain links TRBV11-2 to TRBJ2-1, with 12 nucleotides matching TRBD2. Unmatched junction bases numbered 11, after V lost 1 base and J lost 10 bases. The CDR3 is 17 amino acids. From germline, CDR1 is SGHAT and CDR2 FQNNGV. The CDR3 loop reads CASSLARASGRAGEQFF. The CDR3 nucleotides are TGTGCCAGCAGCTTAGCCCGGGCTAGCGGGAGGGCGGGGGAGCAGTTCTTC.

This chain joins TRBV27 and TRBJ1-4; 7 bases align to TRBD1. This CDR3 is built from 14 residues. Germline-derived CDR1 and CDR2 are MNHEY and SMNVEV (reference sequence). V dropped 6 bases and J dropped 8; count of bases not matched to a gene: 9. The CDR3 spells CASSRDSYKEKLFF. The CDR3 region has the DNA TGTGCCAGCAGCCGGGACAGTTATAAAGAAAAACTGTTTTTT.

The gene calls are TRBV19 and TRBJ2-2; TRBD2 agrees at 7 bases. Unmatched junction bases numbered 3, after V lost 0 bases and J lost 5 bases. Germline CDR1 is LNHDA and CDR2 is SQIVND (reference sequence). CDR3 length equals 15 residues. CDR3 region: CASSIDAGVTGELFF. The CDR3 nucleotides read TGTGCCAGTAGTATAGATGCGGGAGTGACCGGGGAGCTGTTTTTT. The entire variable domain, with the rest obtained from reference TRBV19 and TRBJ2-2, is as follows: DGGITQSPKYLFRKEGQNVTLSCEQNLNHDAMYWYRQDPGQGLRLIYYSQIVNDFQKGDIAEGYSVSREKKESFPLTVTSAQKNPTAFYLCASSIDAGVTGELFFGEGSRLTVL.

CDR3: CASSSGGAGTGELFF. As DNA, the CDR3 is TGTGCCAGCAGTTCAGGGGGCGCGGGCACCGGGGAGCTGTTTTTT. The V gene is TRBV12-3 or TRBV12-4, the J gene TRBJ2-2, with TRBD1 identical over 8 bases. V lost 4 bases and J lost 4; bases outside the gene matches: 5. The CDR3 extends over 15 amino acids.

The chain joins TRBV2 to TRBJ2-1, with TRBD2 matching over 7 bases. Trimming took 7 bases from V and 6 from J; bases not matched to a gene: 12. The germline CDR1 and CDR2 sequences are SNHLY and FYNNEI. The CDR3 covers 15 residues. CDR3 coding DNA: TGTGCCAGCACCGAACTAGCGCGAACTGGCAATGAGCAGTTCTTC. It is translated as CASTELARTGNEQFF.

V gene TRBV20-1 combines with J gene TRBJ2-5; D unclear. This CDR3 has 14 amino acids. V was cut by 0 bases and J by 3 bases, with 11 bases left in between. Germline loops: CDR1 DFQATT, CDR2 SNEGSKA (reference sequence). The CDR3 nucleotides read TGCAGTGCTAGAGACCCTTTTCGGGAAGAGACCCAGTACTTC. Translated: CSARDPFREETQYF.

The sample holds a few counts of this clonotype. CDR3 coding DNA: TGTGCCAGCAGCCCAGGGCGGGGGACGGTTGCTTTCTTT. Protein product: CASSPGRGTVAFF. The chain is built from TRBV7-8 and TRBJ1-1; maybe TRBD1 (5 bases). The V gene's germline CDR1 is SGHVS and CDR2 FQNEAQ. Trimming stripped 5 bases from V and 11 bases from J, with 18 bases between. This CDR3 contains 13 residues.

This clonotype was observed a few times. This chain links TRBV24-1 with TRBJ2-3; D is unresolved. The CDR3 spans 13 residues. The V gene lost 10 bases and the J gene lost 5 bases, with 15 bases spanning the gap. Germline CDR1 reads KGHDR; CDR2 reads SFDVKD. CDR3 sequence reads: CATTLGRGDTQYF. The CDR3 DNA is TGTGCCACGACCCTGGGCCGTGGAGATACGCAGTATTTT.